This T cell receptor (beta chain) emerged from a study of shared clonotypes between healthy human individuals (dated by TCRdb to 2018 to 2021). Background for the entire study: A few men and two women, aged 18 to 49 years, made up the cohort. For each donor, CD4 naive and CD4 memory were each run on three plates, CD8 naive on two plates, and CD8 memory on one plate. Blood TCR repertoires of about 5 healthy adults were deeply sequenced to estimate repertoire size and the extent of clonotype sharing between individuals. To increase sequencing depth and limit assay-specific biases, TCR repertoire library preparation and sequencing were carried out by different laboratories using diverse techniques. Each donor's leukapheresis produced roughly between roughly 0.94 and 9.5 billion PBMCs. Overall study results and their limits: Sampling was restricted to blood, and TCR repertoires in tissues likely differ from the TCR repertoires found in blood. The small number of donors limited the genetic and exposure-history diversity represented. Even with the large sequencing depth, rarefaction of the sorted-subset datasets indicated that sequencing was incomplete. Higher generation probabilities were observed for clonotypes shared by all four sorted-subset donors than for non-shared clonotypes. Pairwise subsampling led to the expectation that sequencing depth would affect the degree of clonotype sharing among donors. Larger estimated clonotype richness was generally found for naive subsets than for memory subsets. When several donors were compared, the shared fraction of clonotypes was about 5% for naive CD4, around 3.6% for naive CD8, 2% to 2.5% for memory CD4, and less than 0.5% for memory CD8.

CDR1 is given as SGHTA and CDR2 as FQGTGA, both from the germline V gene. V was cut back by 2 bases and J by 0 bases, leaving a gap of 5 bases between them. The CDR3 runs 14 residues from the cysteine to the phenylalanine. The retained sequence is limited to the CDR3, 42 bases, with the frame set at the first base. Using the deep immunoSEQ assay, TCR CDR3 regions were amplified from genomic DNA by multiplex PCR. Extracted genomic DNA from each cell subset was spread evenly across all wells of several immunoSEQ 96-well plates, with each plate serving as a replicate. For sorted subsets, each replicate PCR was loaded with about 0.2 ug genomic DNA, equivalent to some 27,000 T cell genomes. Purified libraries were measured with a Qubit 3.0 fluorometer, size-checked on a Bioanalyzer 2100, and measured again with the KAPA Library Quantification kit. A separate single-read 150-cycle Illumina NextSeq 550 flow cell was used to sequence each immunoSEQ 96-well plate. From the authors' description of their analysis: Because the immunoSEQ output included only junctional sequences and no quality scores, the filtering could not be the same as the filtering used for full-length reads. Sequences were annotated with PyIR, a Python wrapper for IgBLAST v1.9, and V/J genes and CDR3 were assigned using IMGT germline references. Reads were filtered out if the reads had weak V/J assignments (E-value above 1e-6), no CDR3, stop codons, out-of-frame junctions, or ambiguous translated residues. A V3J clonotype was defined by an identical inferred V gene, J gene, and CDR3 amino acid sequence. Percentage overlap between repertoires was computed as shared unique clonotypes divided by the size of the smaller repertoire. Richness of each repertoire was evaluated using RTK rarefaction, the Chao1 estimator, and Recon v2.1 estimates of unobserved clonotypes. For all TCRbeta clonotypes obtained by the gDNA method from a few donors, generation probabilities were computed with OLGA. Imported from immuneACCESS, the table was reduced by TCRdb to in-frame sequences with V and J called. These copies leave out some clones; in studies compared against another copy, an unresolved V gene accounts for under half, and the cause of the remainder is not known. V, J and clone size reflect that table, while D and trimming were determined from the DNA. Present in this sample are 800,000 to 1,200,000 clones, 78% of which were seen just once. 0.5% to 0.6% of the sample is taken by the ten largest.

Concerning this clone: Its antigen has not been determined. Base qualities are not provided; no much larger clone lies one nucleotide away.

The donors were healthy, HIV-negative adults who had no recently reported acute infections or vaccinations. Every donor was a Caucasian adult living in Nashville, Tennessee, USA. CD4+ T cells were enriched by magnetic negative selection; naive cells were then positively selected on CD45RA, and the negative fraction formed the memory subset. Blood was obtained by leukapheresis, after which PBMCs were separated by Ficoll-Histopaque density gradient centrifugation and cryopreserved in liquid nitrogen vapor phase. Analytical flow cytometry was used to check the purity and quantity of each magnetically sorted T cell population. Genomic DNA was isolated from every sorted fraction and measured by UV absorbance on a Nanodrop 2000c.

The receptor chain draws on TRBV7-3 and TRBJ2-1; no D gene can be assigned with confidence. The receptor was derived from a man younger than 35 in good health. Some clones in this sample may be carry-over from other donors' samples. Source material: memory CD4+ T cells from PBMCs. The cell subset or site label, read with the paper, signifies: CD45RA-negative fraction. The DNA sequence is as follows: TGTGCCAGCAGCTTACCTGGCTCCTACAATGAGCAGTTCTTC. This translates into CASSLPGSYNEQFF.